This T cell receptor beta chain is from a study of blood T cell repertoires in COVID-19. This CDR3 spans 13 amino acids. The ends were cut back, 4 bases at V and 2 bases at J, with 9 bases in the middle. Germline-derived CDR1 and CDR2 are ENHRY and SYGVKD. Produced via immunoSEQ multiplex PCR; TCRdb's table is partial and in-frame only. The sample holds a few hundred thousand clones; about 80% are singletons and the top ten take more than 3%. This clonotype was sampled from a man in his fifties or sixties who had recovered from COVID-19. The specimen sequenced was PBMCs or T cells enriched from blood (not recorded which). The chain has TRBV10-3 and TRBJ2-7; D possibly corresponds to TRBD2 (6 bases). This chain's CDR3 is CAISVGTPYEQYF. CDR3 DNA sequence: TGTGCCATCAGTGTCGGGACTCCCTACGAGCAGTACTTC.